This T cell receptor (beta chain) was captured in a study of human T cells and chemical hapten exposure. For the study at large: Skin of the upper inner arm, about 2 cm by about 2 cm, received 2% DPC for sensitization. Affected patients, primarily female, had alopecia areata, totalis or universalis.

Many counts were recorded for this clonotype. As to time point: pre-sensitization, week 0. Specified treatment: therapeutic diphenylcyclopropenone sensitization with weekly scalp DPC. MiXCR, run by TCRdb on the RACE reads, gives a single entry per CDR3 protein. Of about 87,000 distinct CDR3 sequences in the sample, around 9.6% were seen once. With 5 bases removed from V and 7 bases from J, the gap between germline ends came to 15 bases. The CDR3 is made up of 15 amino acids. The germline gives CDR1 MNHEY, CDR2 SVGEGT. The TCR sequence derives from a woman in her 40s with alopecia areata. Some clones in this sample may be carry-over from other donors' samples. The chain has TRBV6-2 or TRBV6-3 and TRBJ1-6, with D tentatively TRBD1 (6 bases). Here the sequenced sample was whole blood, taken in connection with sensitization to the hapten diphenylcyclopropenone (DPC). CDR3: CASSRQGLLNSPLHF. The CDR3 nucleotides read TGTGCCAGCAGTCGTCAGGGGCTCCTCAATTCACCCCTCCACTTT.